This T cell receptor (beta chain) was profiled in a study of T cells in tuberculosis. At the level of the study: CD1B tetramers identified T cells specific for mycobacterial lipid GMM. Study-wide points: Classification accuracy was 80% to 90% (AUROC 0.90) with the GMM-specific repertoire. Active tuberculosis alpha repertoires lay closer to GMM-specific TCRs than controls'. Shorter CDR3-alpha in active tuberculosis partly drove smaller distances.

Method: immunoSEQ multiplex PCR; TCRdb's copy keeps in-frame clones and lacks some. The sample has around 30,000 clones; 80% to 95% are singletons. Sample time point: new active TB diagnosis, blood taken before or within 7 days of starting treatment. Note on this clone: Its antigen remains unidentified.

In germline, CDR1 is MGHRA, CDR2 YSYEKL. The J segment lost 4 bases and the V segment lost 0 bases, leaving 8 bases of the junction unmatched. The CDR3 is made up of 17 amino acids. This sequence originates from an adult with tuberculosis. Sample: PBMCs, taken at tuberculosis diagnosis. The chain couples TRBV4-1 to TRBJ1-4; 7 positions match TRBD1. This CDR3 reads CASSQEGDGTVNEKLFF. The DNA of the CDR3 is TGCGCCAGCAGCCAAGAAGGAGACGGGACAGTTAATGAAAAACTGTTTTTT.